The sequence of this T cell receptor beta chain was determined in a study of blood T cell repertoires in COVID-19. The table came from immunoSEQ multiplex PCR; TCRdb's copy has only in-frame clones and leaves some out. The table includes 200,000 to 300,000 clones, approximately 82% detected once. Germline V gene data show CDR1 as SSHAT and CDR2 as FNYEAQ (reference sequence). The CDR3 spans 15 residues. There are a few counts of this clone. A junction end diverges from the germline sequence, so it may reflect a read error. This chain links TRBV7-7 with TRBJ2-5, with D tentatively TRBD1 (5 bases). The TCR originated in a woman aged 80 or over with acute or convalescent COVID-19. Sequencing used peripheral blood. The DNA of the CDR3 is TGTGCTAGCAGCTTAGGGATTTCTAAGGGGGAGACCCAGTACTTC. Translated: CASSLGISKGETQYF.